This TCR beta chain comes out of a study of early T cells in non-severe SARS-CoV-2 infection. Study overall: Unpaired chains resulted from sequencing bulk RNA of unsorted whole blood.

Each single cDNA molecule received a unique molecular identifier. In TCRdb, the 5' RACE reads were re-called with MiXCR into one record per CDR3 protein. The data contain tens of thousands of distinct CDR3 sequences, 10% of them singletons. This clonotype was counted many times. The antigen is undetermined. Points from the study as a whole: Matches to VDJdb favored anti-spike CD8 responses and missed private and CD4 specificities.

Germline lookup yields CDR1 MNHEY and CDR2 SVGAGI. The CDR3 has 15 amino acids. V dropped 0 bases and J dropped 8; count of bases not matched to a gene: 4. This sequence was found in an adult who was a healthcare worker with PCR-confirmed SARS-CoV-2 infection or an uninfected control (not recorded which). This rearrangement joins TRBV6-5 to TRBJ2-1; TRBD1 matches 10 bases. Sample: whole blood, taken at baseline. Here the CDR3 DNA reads TGTGCCAGCAGTTACTCCGGGACAGGGGACGATGAGCAGTTCTTC. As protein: CASSYSGTGDDEQFF.